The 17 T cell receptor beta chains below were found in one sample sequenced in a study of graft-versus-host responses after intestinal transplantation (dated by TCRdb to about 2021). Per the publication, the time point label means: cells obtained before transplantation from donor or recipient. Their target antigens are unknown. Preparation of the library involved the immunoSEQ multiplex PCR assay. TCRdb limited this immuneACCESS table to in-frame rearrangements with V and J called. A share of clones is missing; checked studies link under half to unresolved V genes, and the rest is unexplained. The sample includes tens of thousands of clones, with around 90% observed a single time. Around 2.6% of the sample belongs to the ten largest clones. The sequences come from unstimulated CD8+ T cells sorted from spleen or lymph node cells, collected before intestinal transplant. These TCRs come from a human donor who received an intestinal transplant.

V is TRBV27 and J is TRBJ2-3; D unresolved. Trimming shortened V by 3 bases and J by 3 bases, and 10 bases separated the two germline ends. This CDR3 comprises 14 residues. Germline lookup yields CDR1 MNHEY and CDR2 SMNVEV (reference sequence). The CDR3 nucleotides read TGTGCCAGCAGTTTTCGTACGGGTACAGATACGCAGTATTTT. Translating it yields CASSFRTGTDTQYF.

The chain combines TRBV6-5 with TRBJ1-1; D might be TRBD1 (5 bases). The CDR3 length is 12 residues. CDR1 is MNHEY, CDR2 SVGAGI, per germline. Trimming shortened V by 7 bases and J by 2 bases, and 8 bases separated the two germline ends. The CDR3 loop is CASKRGNTEAFF. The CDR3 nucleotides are TGTGCCAGCAAAAGGGGAAACACTGAAGCTTTCTTT.

As DNA, the CDR3 is TGCGCCAGCAGCTTCGGCGGGAGACTCTACGAGCAGTACTTC. It yields the protein CASSFGGRLYEQYF. V usage is TRBV5-1 and J usage is TRBJ2-7; 7 nucleotides align to TRBD2. The germline CDR1 and CDR2 sequences are SGHRS and YFSETQ. V trimming: 2 bases; J trimming: 3 bases; junction bases outside the gene matches: 5. The length of the CDR3 is 14 residues.

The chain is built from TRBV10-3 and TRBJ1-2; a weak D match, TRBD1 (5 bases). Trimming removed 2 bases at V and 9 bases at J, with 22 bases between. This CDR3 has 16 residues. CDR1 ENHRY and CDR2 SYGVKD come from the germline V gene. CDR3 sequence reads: CAISEGGANPNWSYTF. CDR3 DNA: TGTGCCATCAGTGAGGGCGGGGCTAACCCTAACTGGAGCTACACCTTC.

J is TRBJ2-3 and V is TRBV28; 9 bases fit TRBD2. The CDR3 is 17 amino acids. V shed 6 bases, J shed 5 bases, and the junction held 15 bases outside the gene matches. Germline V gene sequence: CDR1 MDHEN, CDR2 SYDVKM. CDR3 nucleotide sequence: TGTGCCAGCAGCTCTGGGAGGTCTAGCGGGATTATAGATACGCAGTATTTT. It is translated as CASSSGRSSGIIDTQYF.

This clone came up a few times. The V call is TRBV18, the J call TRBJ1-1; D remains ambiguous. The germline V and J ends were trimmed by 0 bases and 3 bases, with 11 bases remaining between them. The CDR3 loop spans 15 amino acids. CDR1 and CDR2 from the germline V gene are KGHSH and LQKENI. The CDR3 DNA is TGTGCCAGCTCACCACCAGGACTCCCCGACACTGAAGCTTTCTTT. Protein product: CASSPPGLPDTEAFF.

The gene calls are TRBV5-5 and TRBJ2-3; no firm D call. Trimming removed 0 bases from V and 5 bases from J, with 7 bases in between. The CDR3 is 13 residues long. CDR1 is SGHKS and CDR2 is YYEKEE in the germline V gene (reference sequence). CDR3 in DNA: TGTGCCAGCAGCTTGGATCCCCAAGATACGCAGTATTTT. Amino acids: CASSLDPQDTQYF.

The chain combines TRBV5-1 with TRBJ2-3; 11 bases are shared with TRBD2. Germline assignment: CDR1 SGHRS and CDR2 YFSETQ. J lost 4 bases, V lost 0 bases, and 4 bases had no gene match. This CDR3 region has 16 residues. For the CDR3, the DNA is TGCGCCAGCAGCTTGGATACTAGCGGGGGCGCAGATACGCAGTATTTT. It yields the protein CASSLDTSGGADTQYF. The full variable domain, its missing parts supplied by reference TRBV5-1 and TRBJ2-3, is KAGVTQTPRYLIKTRGQQVTLSCSPISGHRSVSWYQQTPGQGLQFLFEYFSETQRNKGNFPGRFSGRQFSNSRSEMNVSTLELGDSALYLCASSLDTSGGADTQYFGPGTRLTVL.

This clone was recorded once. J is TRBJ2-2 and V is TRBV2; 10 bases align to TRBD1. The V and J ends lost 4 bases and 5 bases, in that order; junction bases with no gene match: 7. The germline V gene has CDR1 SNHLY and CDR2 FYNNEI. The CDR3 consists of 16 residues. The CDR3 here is CASSAPPGQGTGELFF. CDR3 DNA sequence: TGTGCCAGCAGTGCTCCACCGGGACAGGGGACCGGGGAGCTGTTTTTT.

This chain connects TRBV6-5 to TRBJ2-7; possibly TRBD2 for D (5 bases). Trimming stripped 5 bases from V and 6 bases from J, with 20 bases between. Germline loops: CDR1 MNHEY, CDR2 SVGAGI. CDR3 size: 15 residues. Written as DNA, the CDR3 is TGTGCCAGCAGTGCGGCAAGGGAGCTAGCACGCGAGCAGTACTTC. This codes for CASSAARELAREQYF.

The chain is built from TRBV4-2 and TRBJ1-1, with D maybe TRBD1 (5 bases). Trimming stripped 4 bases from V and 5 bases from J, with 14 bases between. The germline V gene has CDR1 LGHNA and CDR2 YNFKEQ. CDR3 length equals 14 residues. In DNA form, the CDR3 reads TGTGCCAGCAGCCTAGGGCCAAGGGGAACTGAAGCTTTCTTT. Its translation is CASSLGPRGTEAFF.

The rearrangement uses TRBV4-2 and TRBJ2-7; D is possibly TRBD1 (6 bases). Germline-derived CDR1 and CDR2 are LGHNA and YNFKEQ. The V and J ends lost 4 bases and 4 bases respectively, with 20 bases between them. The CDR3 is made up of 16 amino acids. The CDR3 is CASSRGQIEGDYEQYF. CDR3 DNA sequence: TGTGCCAGCAGCCGAGGACAGATCGAAGGGGATTACGAGCAGTACTTC.

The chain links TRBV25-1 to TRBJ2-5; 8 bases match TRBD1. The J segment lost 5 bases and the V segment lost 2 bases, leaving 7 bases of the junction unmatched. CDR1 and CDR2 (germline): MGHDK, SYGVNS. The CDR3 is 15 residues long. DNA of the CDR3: TGTGCCAGCAGTGAAGGACAGGGAGAAGTCGAGACCCAGTACTTC. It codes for CASSEGQGEVETQYF.

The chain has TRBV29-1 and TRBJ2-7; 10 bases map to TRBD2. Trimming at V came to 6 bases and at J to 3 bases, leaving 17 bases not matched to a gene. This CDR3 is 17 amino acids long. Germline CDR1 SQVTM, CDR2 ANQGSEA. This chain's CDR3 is CSVFILLAGGRGYEQYF. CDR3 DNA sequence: TGCAGCGTGTTTATCCTGTTAGCGGGAGGAAGGGGCTACGAGCAGTACTTC.

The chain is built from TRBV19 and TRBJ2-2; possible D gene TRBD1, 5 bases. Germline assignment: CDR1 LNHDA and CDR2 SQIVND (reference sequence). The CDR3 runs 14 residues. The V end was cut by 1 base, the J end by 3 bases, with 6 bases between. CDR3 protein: CASSIGQYTGELFF. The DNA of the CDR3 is TGTGCCAGTAGTATAGGACAGTACACCGGGGAGCTGTTTTTT.

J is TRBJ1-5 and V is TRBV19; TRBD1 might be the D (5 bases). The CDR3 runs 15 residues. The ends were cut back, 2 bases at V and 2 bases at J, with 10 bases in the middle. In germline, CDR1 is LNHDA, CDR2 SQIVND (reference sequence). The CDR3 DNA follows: TGTGCCAGTAGTATATGGGGCAGGGGCAATCAGCCCCAGCATTTT. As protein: CASSIWGRGNQPQHF.

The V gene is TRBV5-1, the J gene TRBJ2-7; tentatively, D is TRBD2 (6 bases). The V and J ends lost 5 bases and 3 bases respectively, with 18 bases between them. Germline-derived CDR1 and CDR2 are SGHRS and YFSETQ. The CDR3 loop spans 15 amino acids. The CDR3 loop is CASSQRTGVGYEQYF. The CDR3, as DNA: TGCGCCAGCAGTCAGAGGACGGGGGTCGGCTACGAGCAGTACTTC.